A single sample is the source of the 9 T cell receptor beta chains below, sequenced in a study of a mutant IDH1 vaccine in newly diagnosed glioma. Clones were read by immunoSEQ multiplex PCR, and TCRdb kept only the in-frame ones, dropping some. The sample consists of 25,000 to 30,000 clones, roughly three quarters of them appearing once. Which antigens these TCRs recognize remains unknown. Time point indicated: week 5, during vaccination. All doses held 300 ug of mutant IDH1 20-mer peptide, with topical imiquimod. Sequencing was performed on PBMCs, taken from a glioma patient whose treatment included an IDH1 peptide vaccine. The receptors originated from a man in his forties with glioma. Some clones in this sample may be carry-over from other donors' samples.

This clone was counted between two and nine times. The V call is TRBV4-1, the J call TRBJ1-5; 9 bases agree with TRBD1. Trimming removed 3 bases from V and 3 bases from J; junction bases left unmatched: 3. Germline CDR1 and CDR2: MGHRA and YSYEKL. The CDR3 loop spans 15 amino acids. In nucleotides, the CDR3 is TGCGCCAGCAGCCAGTGGACAGGGGCCAATCAGCCCCAGCATTTT. This encodes CASSQWTGANQPQHF.

The rearrangement links TRBV4-1 to TRBJ1-1; D is uncertain. The CDR3 loop spans 16 amino acids. Trimming took 1 base from V and 1 from J, leaving 13 bases between them. Germline CDR1 is MGHRA and CDR2 is YSYEKL. CDR3 sequence: CASSQVWAAWNTEAFF. The DNA of the CDR3 is TGCGCCAGCAGCCAAGTTTGGGCGGCGTGGAACACTGAAGCTTTCTTT.

This chain connects TRBV2 to TRBJ1-1; the match to TRBD1 covers 7 bases. The CDR3 loop spans 12 amino acids. The V gene end was trimmed by 10 bases and the J gene end by 4 bases; junction bases not matched to a gene: 6. Per germline, CDR1 SNHLY and CDR2 FYNNEI. The CDR3 DNA follows: TGTGCCACTCGGGGGACAGTCACTGAAGCTTTCTTT. Encoded protein: CATRGTVTEAFF. Using reference TRBV2 and TRBJ1-1 for the parts outside the CDR3, the full variable domain is EPEVTQTPSHQVTQMGQEVILRCVPISNHLYFYWYRQILGQKVEFLVSFYNNEISEKSEIFDDQFSVERPDGSNFTLKIRSTKLEDSAMYFCATRGTVTEAFFGQGTRLTVV.

V and J are TRBV7-2 and TRBJ1-1; TRBD1 might be the D (6 bases). V dropped 6 bases and J dropped 2 bases, with 7 bases sitting between them. The CDR3 covers 12 residues. In germline, CDR1 is SGHTA, CDR2 FQGNSA. CDR3 protein: CASRQGNTEAFF. The CDR3 DNA reads as TGTGCCAGCAGACAGGGAAACACTGAAGCTTTCTTT.

This clone has just one count. The chain uses TRBV27 and TRBJ2-4; 8 positions match TRBD2. Germline-derived CDR1 and CDR2 are MNHEY and SMNVEV (reference sequence). CDR3 size: 14 residues. After removal of 6 bases from V and 3 bases from J, the junction contained 4 bases not matched to a gene. CDR3: CASRPGGLKNIQYF. CDR3 DNA sequence: TGTGCCAGCAGGCCGGGGGGGCTCAAAAACATTCAGTACTTC.

This chain connects TRBV5-1 to TRBJ1-6; possibly TRBD1 for D (5 bases). CDR3 size: 14 residues. Trimming took 6 bases from V and 6 from J, leaving 13 bases between them. Germline CDR1 reads SGHRS; CDR2 reads YFSETQ. CDR3 sequence (DNA): TGCGCCAGCATGGAGGGCGGGACTAATTCACCCCTCCACTTT. Protein: CASMEGGTNSPLHF.

The V and J genes are TRBV5-3 and TRBJ1-2; TRBD1 aligns across 11 bases. TRBV5-3 is an ORF for which the function is uncertain. This CDR3 is 15 amino acids long. V gave up 2 bases and J gave up 4 bases; unmatched junction bases: 4. CDR3 in DNA: TGTGCCAGAAGCTTCCGGACAGGGGGCGGCTATGGCTACACCTTC. This encodes CARSFRTGGGYGYTF.

The chain links TRBV28 to TRBJ1-2, with no clear D. V lost 3 bases and J 14 bases, leaving 22 bases between the germline ends. The germline gives CDR1 MDHEN, CDR2 SYDVKM. The CDR3 sequence is 14 residues long. As DNA, the CDR3 is TGTGCCAGCAGTTTTGTTGGGGATGACATGGCTAGGACCTTC. Translating it yields CASSFVGDDMARTF.

V and J are TRBV30 and TRBJ2-5; tentative D call: TRBD1 (6 bases). The CDR3 length is 14 residues. The germline gives CDR1 GTSNPN, CDR2 SVGIG (reference sequence). Trimming pared 0 bases from V and 4 bases from J, leaving 12 bases between. The CDR3 protein is CAWSVQGQRETQYF. The DNA of the CDR3 is TGTGCCTGGAGTGTACAGGGCCAAAGAGAGACCCAGTACTTC.